A selection of T cell receptor beta chains follows, all from one sample in a study of shared clonotypes between healthy human individuals. The protocol was immunoSEQ multiplex PCR, while the TCRdb copy is restricted to in-frame clones and leaves out a portion. Here the sample spans around 2.5 million clones, under 95% being singletons. The sample comprised naive CD4+ T cells from PBMCs. Receptors were obtained from a man aged 18 to 29 in good health. Some clones in this sample may be carry-over from other donors' samples. Both conserved end residues are part of each CDR3. The D gene is left open where the match is weak. Size is omitted from some rows. Given values are once, few, many or a class for expanded clones.

CASSFAPVTPNTEAFF	TGTGCCAGCAGCTTTGCCCCGGTGACACCGAACACTGAAGCTTTCTTT	NA	NA	TRBV7-2	TRBJ1-1
CASSFSGTAPAQETQYF	TGTGCCAGCAGCTTTTCAGGGACGGCACCGGCTCAAGAGACCCAGTACTTC	NA	NA	TRBV5-6	TRBJ2-5
CASSREVALEQFF	TGCGCCAGCAGCCGAGAGGTCGCTCTGGAGCAGTTCTTC	NA	NA	TRBV4-3	TRBJ2-1
CASSFPGSSYEQYF	TGTGCCAGCAGCTTTCCCGGGTCTTCCTACGAGCAGTACTTC	NA	NA	TRBV7-9	TRBJ2-7
CASSQDRGSYSYEQYF	TGCGCCAGCAGCCAAGACCGGGGGAGTTACTCCTACGAGCAGTACTTC	NA	NA	TRBV4-1	TRBJ2-7
CASSRQGELSGELFF	TGTGCCAGCTCTAGACAGGGTGAATTGTCCGGGGAGCTGTTTTTT	TRBD1	NA	TRBV2	TRBJ2-2
CASSHTDRNTEAFF	TGTGCCAGCAGCCACACCGACAGAAACACTGAAGCTTTCTTT	NA	NA	TRBV11-1	TRBJ1-1
CASSQNFGTPEAFF	TGCGCCAGCAGCCAGAACTTCGGGACACCCGAAGCTTTCTTT	NA	NA	TRBV4-1	TRBJ1-1
CASSQGRGRVLETQYF	TGTGCCAGCAGTCAAGGACGCGGGAGGGTTTTGGAGACCCAGTACTTC	TRBD2	once	TRBV11-2	TRBJ2-5
CASSPTLGTSTDTQYF	TGTGCCAGCTCACCAACTCTGGGGACTAGCACAGATACGCAGTATTTT	NA	NA	TRBV18	TRBJ2-3
CASSARWGVSYEQYF	TGTGCCAGCAGCGCCCGCTGGGGGGTTTCGTACGAGCAGTACTTC	NA	NA	TRBV9	TRBJ2-7
CSARVGQEQYF	TGCAGTGCTAGAGTGGGGCAGGAGCAGTACTTC	NA	NA	TRBV20-1	TRBJ2-7
CASSLGQGYGYTF	TGTGCCAGCAGTTTAGGACAGGGCTATGGCTACACCTTC	TRBD1	NA	TRBV28	TRBJ1-2
CASRITQGGGYEQYF	TGTGCCAGCAGAATCACACAGGGAGGGGGGTACGAGCAGTACTTC	NA	NA	TRBV6-1	TRBJ2-7
CASSQDTYNEQFF	TGTGCCAGCAGCCAAGATACATACAATGAGCAGTTCTTC	NA	NA	TRBV14	TRBJ2-1
CASSLWSGNQPQHF	TGTGCCAGCAGTTTATGGTCGGGGAATCAGCCCCAGCATTTT	NA	NA	TRBV28	TRBJ1-5
CASSPDGDNYGYTF	TGTGCCAGCTCACCGGACGGTGATAACTATGGCTACACCTTC	NA	NA	TRBV18	TRBJ1-2
CASSPLAGGISEQFF	TGTGCCAGCTCACCGCTAGCGGGAGGGATTAGTGAGCAGTTCTTC	TRBD2	once	TRBV18	TRBJ2-1
CASRGISNEQFF	TGTGCCAGCAGAGGGATCTCCAATGAGCAGTTCTTC	NA	NA	TRBV2	TRBJ2-1
CASSQDRLGSDEQYF	TGCGCCAGCAGCCAAGACCGGTTAGGATCTGACGAGCAGTACTTC	NA	NA	TRBV4-3	TRBJ2-7
CASSELELGTGTQYF	TGTGCCAGCAGTGAGTTGGAACTAGGGACGGGGACCCAGTACTTC	NA	NA	TRBV6-1	TRBJ2-5
CSARRTAGYTF	TGCAGTGCAAGGAGGACAGCCGGCTACACCTTC	NA	NA	TRBV20-1	TRBJ1-2
CATSRALRAGASYEQYF	TGTGCCACCAGCAGAGCCTTGAGGGCGGGCGCCTCCTACGAGCAGTACTTC	NA	NA	TRBV15	TRBJ2-7
CASRNFRDRFGANVLTF	TGTGCCAGTAGAAACTTCAGGGATCGCTTTGGGGCCAACGTCCTGACTTTC	NA	NA	TRBV19	TRBJ2-6
CSVVGGSGANVLTF	TGCAGCGTTGTCGGGGGAAGTGGGGCCAACGTCCTGACTTTC	NA	once	TRBV29-1	TRBJ2-6
CASSPNQVLNTEAFF	TGTGCCAGCTCACCGAACCAGGTTCTCAACACTGAAGCTTTCTTT	NA	NA	TRBV18	TRBJ1-1
CASRQGRNTEAFF	TGCGCCAGTCGGCAGGGGAGAAACACTGAAGCTTTCTTT	NA	NA	TRBV5-1	TRBJ1-1
CASSQGGAGALEKLFF	TGTGCCAGCAGCCAAGGGGGGGCAGGGGCTTTGGAAAAACTGTTTTTT	NA	once	TRBV4-2	TRBJ1-4
CSVRDRDVTDTQYF	TGCAGCGTTAGGGACAGGGACGTCACAGATACGCAGTATTTT	TRBD1	once	TRBV29-1	TRBJ2-3
CASSPPQNTGELFF	TGTGCCAGCAGCCCGCCGCAGAACACCGGGGAGCTGTTTTTT	NA	NA	TRBV13	TRBJ2-2
CASSPVPTSGSYEQYF	TGTGCCAGCAGCCCCGTCCCGACTAGCGGGAGCTACGAGCAGTACTTC	TRBD2	NA	TRBV7-9	TRBJ2-7
CASHRDGGGEQYF	TGTGCCAGCCACCGGGACGGTGGTGGCGAGCAGTACTTC	NA	NA	TRBV2	TRBJ2-7
CASSPLESDRYTEAFF	TGTGCCAGCAGCCCGCTGGAGAGTGACCGATACACTGAAGCTTTCTTT	NA	NA	TRBV7-3	TRBJ1-1
CAARREASTDTQYF	TGCGCCGCACGACGGGAGGCGAGCACAGATACGCAGTATTTT	TRBD2	NA	TRBV5-1	TRBJ2-3
CASSVTLAGDAFF	TGTGCCAGCAGCGTAACCCTAGCGGGGGACGCTTTCTTT	NA	NA	TRBV9	TRBJ1-1
CASSQTTSGSLYEQYF	TGCGCCAGCAGCCAAACTACTAGCGGGAGTTTGTACGAGCAGTACTTC	TRBD2	NA	TRBV4-1	TRBJ2-7
CASSGGASGSGEQYF	TGTGCCAGCAGTGGGGGGGCTAGCGGGAGCGGGGAGCAGTACTTC	TRBD2	NA	TRBV28	TRBJ2-7
CASSGWEGYEQYF	TGCGCCAGCAGCGGGTGGGAAGGGTACGAGCAGTACTTC	NA	NA	TRBV5-1	TRBJ2-7
CASSLEGSSLIETQYF	TGTGCCAGCAGCTTGGAAGGTAGCAGCCTGATCGAGACCCAGTACTTC	NA	NA	TRBV5-8	TRBJ2-5